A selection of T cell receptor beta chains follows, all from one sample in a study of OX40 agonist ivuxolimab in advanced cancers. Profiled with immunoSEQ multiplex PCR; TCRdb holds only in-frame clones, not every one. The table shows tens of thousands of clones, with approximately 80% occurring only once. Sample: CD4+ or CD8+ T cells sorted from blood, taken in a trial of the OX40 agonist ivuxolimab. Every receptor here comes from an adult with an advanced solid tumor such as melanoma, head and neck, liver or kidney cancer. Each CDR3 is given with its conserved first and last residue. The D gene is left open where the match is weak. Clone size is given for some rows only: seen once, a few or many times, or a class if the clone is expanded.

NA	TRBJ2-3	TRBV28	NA	TGTGCCAGCAGTTTTATAGCTGGAGTGGATACGCAGTATTTT	CASSFIAGVDTQYF
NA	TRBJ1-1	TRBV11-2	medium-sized	TGTGCCAGCAGCCCCTACTCGAGCACTGAAGCTTTCTTT	CASSPYSSTEAFF
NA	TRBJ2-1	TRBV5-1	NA	TGCGCCAGCAGCCTGGGGTACGGGCTAAATGAGCAGTTCTTC	CASSLGYGLNEQFF
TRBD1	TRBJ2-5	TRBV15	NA	TGTGCCACCAGCAGAGAAGACAGGGTGGAAACCCAGTACTTC	CATSREDRVETQYF
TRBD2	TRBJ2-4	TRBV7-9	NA	TGTGCCAGCAGCTTAGAACTAGCGGTAGCCAAAAACATTCAGTACTTC	CASSLELAVAKNIQYF
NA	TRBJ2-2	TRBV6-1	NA	TGTGCCAGCAGTGAAGCAAGCGGGTACACCGGGGAGCTGTTTTTT	CASSEASGYTGELFF
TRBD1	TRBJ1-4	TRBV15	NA	TGTGCCACCAGCGGCTCGGACAGGTTTGGTGAAAAACTGTTTTTT	CATSGSDRFGEKLFF
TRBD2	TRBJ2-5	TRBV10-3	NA	TGTGCCATCAGTGTGACTAGCGGGGGAGAGACCCAGTACTTC	CAISVTSGGETQYF
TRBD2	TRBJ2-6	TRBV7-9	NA	TGTGCCAGTACCTTTAGCGGGGCGGGGGCCAACGTCCTGACTTTC	CASTFSGAGANVLTF
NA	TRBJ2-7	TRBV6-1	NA	TGTGCCAGCAGTGAAGCCCCTGGGAGGGGACACAAGGGGAGGGTGGCCTACGAGCAGTACTTC	CASSEAPGRGHKGRVAYEQYF
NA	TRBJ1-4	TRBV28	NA	TGTGCCAGCAGTTTAGCCGGAGGGGCCGGCAGTGAAAAACTGTTTTTT	CASSLAGGAGSEKLFF
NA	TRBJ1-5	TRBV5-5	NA	TGTGCCAGCAGCTTGAGGGGAGGGGATAGCAATCAGCCCCAGCATTTT	CASSLRGGDSNQPQHF
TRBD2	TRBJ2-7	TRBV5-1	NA	TGCGCCAGCAGCTTGAGAACTAGCGGGGGTAAAGAGCAGTACTTC	CASSLRTSGGKEQYF
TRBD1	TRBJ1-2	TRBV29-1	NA	TGCAGCGTTGACGGACAGGGTAACTATGGCTACACCTTC	CSVDGQGNYGYTF
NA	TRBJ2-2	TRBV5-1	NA	TGCGCCAGCAGCTTGTCCAGGGTTCCCGGGGAGCTGTTTTTT	CASSLSRVPGELFF
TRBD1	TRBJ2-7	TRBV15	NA	TGTGCCACCAGCAGAGATCAGGGGGTTAACTACGAGCAGTACTTC	CATSRDQGVNYEQYF
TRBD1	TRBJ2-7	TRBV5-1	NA	TGCGCCAGCAGCTTGGAGGGACAGAGCTACGAGCAGTACTTC	CASSLEGQSYEQYF
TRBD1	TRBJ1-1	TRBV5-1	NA	TGCGCCAGCAGCAGGGACAGGTCTACAACAAGGTCTTTCTTT	CASSRDRSTTRSFF
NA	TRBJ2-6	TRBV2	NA	TGTGCCAGCACCTTACAGTCTTCTGGGGCCAACGTCCTGACTTTC	CASTLQSSGANVLTF
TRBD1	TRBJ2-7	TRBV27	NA	TGTGCCAGCAGTTTATCCAGGGACAGGGCCTACGAGCAGTACTTC	CASSLSRDRAYEQYF
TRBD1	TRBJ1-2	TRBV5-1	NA	TGCGCCAGCAGCCCGCTGGACAGGGGGCTCTATGGCTACACCTTC	CASSPLDRGLYGYTF
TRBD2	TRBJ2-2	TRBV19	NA	TGTGCCAGTAGTCTAGCGGGGGGGCAGACCGGGGAGCTGTTTTTT	CASSLAGGQTGELFF
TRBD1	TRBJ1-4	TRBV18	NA	TGTGCCAGCTCACCGAACCGGGACAGTGATGAAAAACTGTTTTTT	CASSPNRDSDEKLFF
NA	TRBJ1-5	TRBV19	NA	TGTGCCAGTAGTATAGAGCCGGGACAGCCCCAGCATTTT	CASSIEPGQPQHF
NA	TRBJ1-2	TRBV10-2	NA	TGCGCCAGCAGTGAGTCGGGCAGGGACTATGGCTACACCTTC	CASSESGRDYGYTF
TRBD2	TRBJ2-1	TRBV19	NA	TGTGCCAGTAGTATATTAGGACTAGCCCTCAATGAGCAGTTCTTC	CASSILGLALNEQFF
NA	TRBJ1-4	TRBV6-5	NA	TGTGCCAGCAGTTACACAAACGAAAAACTGTTTTTT	CASSYTNEKLFF
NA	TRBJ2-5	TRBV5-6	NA	TGTGCCAGCAGCTTGGGGAGGAGTCTGATCCAAGAGACCCAGTACTTC	CASSLGRSLIQETQYF
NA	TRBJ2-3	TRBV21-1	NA	TGTGCCAGCAGCGATGGGACGGTCCGAGATACGCAGTATTTT	CASSDGTVRDTQYF
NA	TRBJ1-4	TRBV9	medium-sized	TGTGCCAGCAGCAGGGCAACTAATGAAAAACTGTTTTTT	CASSRATNEKLFF
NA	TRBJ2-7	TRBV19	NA	TGTGCCACCGCGACAGATCCCACCAGCTACGAGCAGTACTTC	CATATDPTSYEQYF
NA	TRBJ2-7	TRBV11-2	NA	TGTGCCAGCAGCTTGCCGGGGGCGGACGAGCAGTACTTC	CASSLPGADEQYF